The 11 T cell receptor beta chains reported below all come from one sample, sequenced in a study of neurological immune-mediated disorders. MiXCR, run by TCRdb on the 5' RACE reads, gives a single entry per CDR3 protein. This sample yields approximately 60,000 distinct CDR3 sequences, of which roughly 4.6% are seen a single time; 2.9% belongs to the top ten. Sequenced input: PBMCs. Receptors originate from a man between 45 and 60 years old with multiple sclerosis.

This clonotype was recorded many times. The chain combines TRBV29-1 with TRBJ2-4, with 11 bases fitting TRBD2. The CDR3 totals 16 residues. Per the germline V gene, CDR1 is SQVTM and CDR2 is ANQGSEA. Trimming removed 1 base from V and 1 base from J; junction bases left unmatched: 3. The CDR3 here is CSVEAPSGGAKNIQYF. The CDR3 nucleotides read TGCAGCGTTGAAGCCCCTAGCGGGGGGGCCAAAAACATTCAGTACTTC.

This clonotype was seen many times. The chain carries TRBV28 and TRBJ2-1; the D gene is possibly TRBD2 (5 bases). With 6 bases removed from V and 4 bases from J, the gap between germline ends came to 7 bases. This CDR3 has 12 amino acids. CDR1 and CDR2 (germline): MDHEN, SYDVKM. CDR3 DNA sequence: TGTGCCAGCAGGGAGCGGTACAATGAGCAGTTCTTC. It specifies CASRERYNEQFF.

The chain couples TRBV5-1 to TRBJ2-1; tentatively, D is TRBD1 (6 bases). V was cut by 0 bases and J by 8 bases, with 9 bases left in between. The CDR3 is made up of 13 amino acids. Germline-derived CDR1 and CDR2 are SGHRS and YFSETQ. CDR3 DNA: TGCGCCAGCAGCTTGGACAGGGCGGATGAGCAGTTCTTC. Translated, it gives CASSLDRADEQFF.

This clonotype was counted only a few times. V usage is TRBV7-9 and J usage is TRBJ2-7; D gene unclear. V was pared by 9 bases and J by 6 bases, with 9 bases between. Germline CDR1 SEHNR, CDR2 FQNEAQ (reference sequence). The CDR3 runs to 10 residues. Here the CDR3 DNA reads TGTGCCAGACGCGCAGGCGAGCAGTACTTC. It yields the protein CARRAGEQYF.

This clonotype was recorded at least ten times. V gene TRBV20-1 combines with J gene TRBJ2-5; 10 bases line up with TRBD2. This CDR3 is built from 15 residues. V dropped 1 base and J dropped 0; count of bases not matched to a gene: 2. CDR1 DFQATT and CDR2 SNEGSKA come from the germline V gene (reference sequence). CDR3 loop: CSARGLAGDQETQYF. In DNA form, the CDR3 reads TGCAGTGCTAGAGGTCTAGCGGGGGACCAAGAGACCCAGTACTTC.

In this sample, this clonotype turned up many times. The rearrangement links TRBV7-9 to TRBJ2-5, with D possibly matching TRBD2 (6 bases). CDR1 is SEHNR and CDR2 is FQNEAQ in the germline V gene (reference sequence). The CDR3 runs 15 residues. The V gene lost 3 bases and the J gene lost 5 bases, with 16 bases spanning the gap. The CDR3 sequence: CASSFLFGSGETQYF. DNA for the CDR3: TGTGCCAGCAGCTTTCTCTTTGGCAGCGGGGAGACCCAGTACTTC.

This clonotype was detected ten times or more. The chain links TRBV7-6 to TRBJ2-5, with D possibly matching TRBD2 (5 bases). Trimming pared 3 bases from V and 0 bases from J, leaving 14 bases between. The length of the CDR3 is 16 residues. Germline V gives CDR1 SGHVS, CDR2 FNYEAQ. CDR3 loop: CASSLGFGVDQETQYF. The CDR3 DNA reads as TGTGCCAGCAGCTTGGGGTTCGGGGTGGACCAAGAGACCCAGTACTTC. Combining the CDR3 with reference TRBV7-6 and TRBJ2-5 gives the whole variable domain GAGVSQSPRYKVTKRGQDVALRCDPISGHVSLYWYRQALGQGPEFLTYFNYEAQQDKSGLPNDRFSAERPEGSISTLTIQRTEQRDSAMYRCASSLGFGVDQETQYFGPGTRLLVL.

This clonotype was seen ten or more times. The V and J genes are TRBV20-1 and TRBJ2-3; 8 nucleotides match TRBD2. Trimming cost V 1 base and J 5 bases; bases outside gene matches: 8. Germline V gene data show CDR1 as DFQATT and CDR2 as SNEGSKA (reference sequence). The CDR3 totals 15 residues. Here the CDR3 reads CSARAPGGRKDTQYF. The CDR3, as DNA: TGCAGTGCTAGAGCACCGGGGGGGCGTAAAGATACGCAGTATTTT.

The sample holds many counts of this clonotype. J is TRBJ1-1 and V is TRBV6-5; 10 bases are a match to TRBD1. The V and J ends lost 5 bases and 4 bases, in that order; junction bases with no gene match: 4. The CDR3 consists of 14 residues. In germline, CDR1 is MNHEY, CDR2 SVGAGI. The CDR3 DNA reads TGTGCCAGCAGTGGGAGGACAGGGGGCACTGAAGCTTTCTTT. This gives the protein CASSGRTGGTEAFF.

This clonotype was seen many times. The chain employs TRBV6-1 and TRBJ2-1; D assignment may be TRBD1 or TRBD2 (5 bases each). Germline loops: CDR1 MNHNS, CDR2 SASEGT. This CDR3 comprises 16 residues. V gave up 6 bases and J gave up 5 bases, with 20 bases separating them. Here the CDR3 reads CASSPGAGRVDNEQFF. In nucleotides, the CDR3 is TGTGCCAGCAGCCCCGGGGCAGGGCGAGTGGACAATGAGCAGTTCTTC.

This clonotype was seen more than once but under ten times. V gene TRBV7-9 combines with J gene TRBJ2-7; TRBD1 aligns across 7 bases. The germline V gene has CDR1 SEHNR and CDR2 FQNEAQ (reference sequence). The CDR3 is 15 amino acids. The ends lost 5 bases at V and 5 bases at J; junction bases unmatched: 12. CDR3 amino acids: CASSPRQGNANEQYF. CDR3 DNA sequence: TGTGCCAGCAGCCCCAGACAGGGAAATGCAAACGAGCAGTACTTC.